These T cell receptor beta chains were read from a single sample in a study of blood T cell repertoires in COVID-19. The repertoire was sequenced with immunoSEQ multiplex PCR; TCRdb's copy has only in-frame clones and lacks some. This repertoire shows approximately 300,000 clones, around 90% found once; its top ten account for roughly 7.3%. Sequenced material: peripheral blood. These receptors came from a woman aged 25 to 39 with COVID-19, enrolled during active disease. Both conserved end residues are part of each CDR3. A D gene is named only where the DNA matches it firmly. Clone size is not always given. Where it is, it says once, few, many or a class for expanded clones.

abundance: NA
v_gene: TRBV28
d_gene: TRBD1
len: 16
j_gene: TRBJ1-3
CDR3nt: TGTGCCAGCAGCCCCCAACAGGGGGCCCCTGGAAACACCATATATTTT
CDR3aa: CASSPQQGAPGNTIYF

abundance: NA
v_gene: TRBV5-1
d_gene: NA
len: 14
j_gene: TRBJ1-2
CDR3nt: TGCGCCAGCAGCTTGGAGGGAGGGGTCGATGGCTACACCTTC
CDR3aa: CASSLEGGVDGYTF

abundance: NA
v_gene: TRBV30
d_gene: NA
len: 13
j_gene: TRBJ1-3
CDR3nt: TGTGCCTGGAACAGGGACTCTGGAAACACCATATATTTT
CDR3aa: CAWNRDSGNTIYF

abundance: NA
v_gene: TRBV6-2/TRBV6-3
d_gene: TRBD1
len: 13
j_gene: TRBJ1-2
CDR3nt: TGTGCCAGCAGTTACCGGGGACAGTATGGCTACACCTTC
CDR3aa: CASSYRGQYGYTF

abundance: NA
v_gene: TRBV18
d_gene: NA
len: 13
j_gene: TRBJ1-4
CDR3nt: TGTGCCAGCTCATCGGACGAGGGCGGGAAACTGTTTTTT
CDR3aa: CASSSDEGGKLFF

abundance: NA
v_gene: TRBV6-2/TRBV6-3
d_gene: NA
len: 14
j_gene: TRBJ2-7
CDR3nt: TGTGCCAGCAGTTTTCCCGGGACACCCCTCGAGCAGTACTTC
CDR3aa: CASSFPGTPLEQYF

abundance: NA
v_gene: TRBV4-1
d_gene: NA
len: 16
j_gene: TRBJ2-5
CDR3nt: TGCGCCAGCAGCCTGGCGCCCGGCAGGGGGGACGCGACCCAGTACTTC
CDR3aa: CASSLAPGRGDATQYF

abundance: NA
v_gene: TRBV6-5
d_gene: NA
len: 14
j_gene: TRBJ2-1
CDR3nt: TGTGCCAGCAAATGGGCAGCAGCCAACAATGAGCAGTTCTTC
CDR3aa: CASKWAAANNEQFF

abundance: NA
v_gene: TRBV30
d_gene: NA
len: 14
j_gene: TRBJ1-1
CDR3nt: TGTGCCTGGAGGGACCAGGGGAGAGCCACTGAAGCTTTCTTT
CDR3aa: CAWRDQGRATEAFF

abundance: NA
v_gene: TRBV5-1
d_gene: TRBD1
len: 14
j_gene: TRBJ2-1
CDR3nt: TGCGCCAGCAGCTTTCCGGGACAGTACAATGAGCAGTTCTTC
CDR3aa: CASSFPGQYNEQFF

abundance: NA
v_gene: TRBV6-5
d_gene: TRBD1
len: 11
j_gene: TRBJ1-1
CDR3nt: TGTGCCAGCAGGACAGGGGTTCAGGCTTTCTTT
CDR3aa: CASRTGVQAFF

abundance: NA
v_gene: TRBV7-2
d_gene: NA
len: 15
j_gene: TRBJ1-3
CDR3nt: TGTGCCAGCAGCCCCAGCGGGCACGGTGGAAACACCATATATTTT
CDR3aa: CASSPSGHGGNTIYF

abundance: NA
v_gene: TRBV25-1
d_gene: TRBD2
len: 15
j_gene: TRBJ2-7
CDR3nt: TGTGCCAGCAGTGAAGGTAGCGGGAGGGCCTACGAGCAGTACTTC
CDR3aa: CASSEGSGRAYEQYF

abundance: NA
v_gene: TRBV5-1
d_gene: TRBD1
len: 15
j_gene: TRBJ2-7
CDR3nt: TGCGCCAGCAGCCACGGGACAGGATCCTACTACGAGCAGTACTTC
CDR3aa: CASSHGTGSYYEQYF

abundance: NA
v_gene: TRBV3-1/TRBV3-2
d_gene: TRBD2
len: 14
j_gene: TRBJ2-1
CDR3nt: TGTGCCAGCAGCTCCGGACTAGCTAACCATGAGCAGTTCTTC
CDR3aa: CASSSGLANHEQFF

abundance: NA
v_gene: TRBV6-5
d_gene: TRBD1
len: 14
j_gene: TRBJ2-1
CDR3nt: TGTGCCAGTCGAGGGGGCAGGGTCGTCAATGAGCAGTTCTTC
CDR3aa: CASRGGRVVNEQFF

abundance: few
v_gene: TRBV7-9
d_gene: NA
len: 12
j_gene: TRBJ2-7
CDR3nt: TGTGCCAGCACCCCAGGGGGGCACGAGCAGTACTTC
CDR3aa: CASTPGGHEQYF

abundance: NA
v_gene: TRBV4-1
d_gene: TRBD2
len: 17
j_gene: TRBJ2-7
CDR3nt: TGCGCCAGCAGCCAAGATCGACTAGCGGGAGGGGACTACGAGCAGTACTTC
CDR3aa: CASSQDRLAGGDYEQYF

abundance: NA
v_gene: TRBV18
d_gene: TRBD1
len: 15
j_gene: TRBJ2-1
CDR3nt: TGTGCCAGCTCACCAGGCAGGGGGTCCTACAATGAGCAGTTCTTC
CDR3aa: CASSPGRGSYNEQFF

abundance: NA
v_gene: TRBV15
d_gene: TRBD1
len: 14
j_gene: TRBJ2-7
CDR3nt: TGTGCCACCAGCAAACAGGGGACCTCCTACGAGCAGTACTTC
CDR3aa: CATSKQGTSYEQYF

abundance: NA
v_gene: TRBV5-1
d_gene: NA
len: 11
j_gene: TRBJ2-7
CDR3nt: TGCGCCAGCAGCTTGGCCCGCGAGCAGTACTTC
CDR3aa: CASSLAREQYF

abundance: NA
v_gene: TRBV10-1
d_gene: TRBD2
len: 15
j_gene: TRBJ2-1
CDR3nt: TGCGCCAGTATTCGACAGGGACTAGCGGTGGATGAGCAGTTCTTC
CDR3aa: CASIRQGLAVDEQFF

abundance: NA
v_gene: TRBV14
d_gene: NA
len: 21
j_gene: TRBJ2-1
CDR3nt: TGTGCCAGCAGCCAAGAGATCAGGGACAGGGGTTCTAGCGGGGACAGCAATGAGCAGTTCTTC
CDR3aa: CASSQEIRDRGSSGDSNEQFF

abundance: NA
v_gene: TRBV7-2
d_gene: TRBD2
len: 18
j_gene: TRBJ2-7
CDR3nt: TGTGCCAGCAGCTTAGAGGAAACGTGGACTAGCGGGAGCAACGAGCAGTACTTC
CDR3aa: CASSLEETWTSGSNEQYF

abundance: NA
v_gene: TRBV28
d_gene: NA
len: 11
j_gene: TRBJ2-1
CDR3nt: TGTGCCAGCAGTCTCGAGGAAGAGCAGTTCTTC
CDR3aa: CASSLEEEQFF

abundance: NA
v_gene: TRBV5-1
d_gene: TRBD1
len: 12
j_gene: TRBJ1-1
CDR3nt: TGCGCCAGCACAGGGACAGGGTTTGAAGCTTTCTTT
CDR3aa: CASTGTGFEAFF

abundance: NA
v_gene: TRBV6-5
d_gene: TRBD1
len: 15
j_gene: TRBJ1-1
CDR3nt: TGTGCCAGCAGAAGGAGAGGGACAGGGCACACTGAAGCTTTCTTT
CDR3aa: CASRRRGTGHTEAFF

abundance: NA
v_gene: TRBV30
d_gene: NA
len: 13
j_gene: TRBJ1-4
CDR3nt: TGTGCCTGGAGCGACCCGATCGGGGAAAAACTGTTTTTT
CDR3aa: CAWSDPIGEKLFF

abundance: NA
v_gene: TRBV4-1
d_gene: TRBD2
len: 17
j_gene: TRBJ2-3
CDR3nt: TGCGCCAGCAGCCAAGTTATAACGGGAGGTCGCACAGATACGCAGTATTTT
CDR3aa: CASSQVITGGRTDTQYF

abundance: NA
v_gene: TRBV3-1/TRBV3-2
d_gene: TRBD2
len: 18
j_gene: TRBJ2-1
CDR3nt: TGTGCCAGCAGCCAATTGCTAGCGGGAGTGATAGCCAACAATGAGCAGTTCTTC
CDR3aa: CASSQLLAGVIANNEQFF

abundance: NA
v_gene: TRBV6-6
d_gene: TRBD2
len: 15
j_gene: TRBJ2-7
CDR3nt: TGTGCCAGCAGTCCCCTCCTAGCGGAGGTCGGCGAGCAGTACTTC
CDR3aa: CASSPLLAEVGEQYF

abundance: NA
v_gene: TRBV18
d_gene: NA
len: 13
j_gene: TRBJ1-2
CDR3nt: TGTGCCAGCTCACCACTACTCAACTATGGCTACACCTTC
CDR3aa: CASSPLLNYGYTF

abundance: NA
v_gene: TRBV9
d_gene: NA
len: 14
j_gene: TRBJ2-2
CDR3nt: TGTGCCAGCAGCGCGACTGGCCACACCGGGGAGCTGTTTTTT
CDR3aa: CASSATGHTGELFF

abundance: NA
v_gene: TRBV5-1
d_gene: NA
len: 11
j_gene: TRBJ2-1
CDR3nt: TGCGCCAGCAGCTTGACGAGGGTGCAGTTCTTC
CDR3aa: CASSLTRVQFF

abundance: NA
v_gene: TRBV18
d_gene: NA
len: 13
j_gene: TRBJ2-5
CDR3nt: TGTGCCAGCTCCCCCGGGACTGTAGAGACCCAGTACTTC
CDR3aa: CASSPGTVETQYF

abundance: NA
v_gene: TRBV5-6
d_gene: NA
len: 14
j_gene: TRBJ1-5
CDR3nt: TGTGCCAGCAGCTTGGGACCAGGGAATCAGCCCCAGCATTTT
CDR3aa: CASSLGPGNQPQHF

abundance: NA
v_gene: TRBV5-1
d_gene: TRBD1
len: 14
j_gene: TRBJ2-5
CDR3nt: TGCGCCAGCAGCTTGGGGGGACAGGGGATGACCCAGTACTTC
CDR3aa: CASSLGGQGMTQYF

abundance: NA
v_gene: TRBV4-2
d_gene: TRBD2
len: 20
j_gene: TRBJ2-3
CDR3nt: TGTGCCAGCAGCCAAGAGAGTGGGGGGGGACTAGCGGGAGGTAGAGATACGCAGTATTTT
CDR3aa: CASSQESGGGLAGGRDTQYF

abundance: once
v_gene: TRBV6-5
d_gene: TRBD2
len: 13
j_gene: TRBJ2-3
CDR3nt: TGTGCCGGCCAGGGAGGGGACACAGATACGCAGTATTTT
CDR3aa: CAGQGGDTDTQYF

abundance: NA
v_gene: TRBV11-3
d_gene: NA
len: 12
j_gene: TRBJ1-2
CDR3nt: TGTGCCAGCAGCTATCAGGGGCATGGCTACACCTTC
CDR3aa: CASSYQGHGYTF

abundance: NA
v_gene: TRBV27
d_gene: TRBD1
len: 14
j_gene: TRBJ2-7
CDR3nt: TGTGCCAGCAGTTTAGAGGACAGGGTACACGAGCAGTACTTC
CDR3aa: CASSLEDRVHEQYF

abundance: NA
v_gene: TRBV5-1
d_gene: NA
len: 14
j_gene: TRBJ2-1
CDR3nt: TGCGCCAGCAGCTTAACTAGCTTATACAATGAGCAGTTCTTC
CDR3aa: CASSLTSLYNEQFF

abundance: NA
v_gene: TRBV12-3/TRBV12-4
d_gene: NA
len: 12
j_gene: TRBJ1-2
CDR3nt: TGTGCCAGCAGCTTGGCGGGGGCTGTCAACACCTTC
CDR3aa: CASSLAGAVNTF

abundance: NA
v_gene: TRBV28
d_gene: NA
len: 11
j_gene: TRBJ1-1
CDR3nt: TGTGCCAGCAGAGACAAATCAGAAGCTTTCTTT
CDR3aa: CASRDKSEAFF

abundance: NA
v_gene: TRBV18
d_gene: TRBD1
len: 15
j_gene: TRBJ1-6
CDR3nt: TGTGCCAGCTCCCCGACCCGGGACAGAAATTCACCCCTCCACTTT
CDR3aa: CASSPTRDRNSPLHF

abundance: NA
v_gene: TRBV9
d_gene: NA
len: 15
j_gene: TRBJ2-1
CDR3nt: TGTGCCAGCAGCGTTGGGCCCCAGAGCTACAATGAGCAGTTCTTC
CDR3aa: CASSVGPQSYNEQFF

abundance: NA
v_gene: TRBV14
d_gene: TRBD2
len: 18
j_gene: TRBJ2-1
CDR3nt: TGTGCCAGCAGCCAAGATCGGCTAGCGGGAGGGACTTACAATGAGCAGTTCTTC
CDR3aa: CASSQDRLAGGTYNEQFF

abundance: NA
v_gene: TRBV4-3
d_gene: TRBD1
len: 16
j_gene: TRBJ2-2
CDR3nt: TGCGCCAGCAGCCGAGGACAGGGCGAAGAAACCGGGGAGCTGTTTTTT
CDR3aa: CASSRGQGEETGELFF

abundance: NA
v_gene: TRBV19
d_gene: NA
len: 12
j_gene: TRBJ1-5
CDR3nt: TGTGCCAGTAGTCCTCCTAATCAGCCCCAGCATTTT
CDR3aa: CASSPPNQPQHF

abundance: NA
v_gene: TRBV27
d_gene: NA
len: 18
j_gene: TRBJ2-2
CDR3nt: TGTGCCAGCAGTCCCCCCAGAGTCGGGGTCGCGGACACCGGGGAGCTGTTTTTT
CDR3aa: CASSPPRVGVADTGELFF

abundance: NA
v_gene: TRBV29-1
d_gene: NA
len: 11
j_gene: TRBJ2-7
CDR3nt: TGCAGCGGGGGGGCGGGCTACGAGCAGTACTTC
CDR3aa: CSGGAGYEQYF

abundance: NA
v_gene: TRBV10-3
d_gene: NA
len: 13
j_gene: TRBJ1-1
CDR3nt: TGTGCCACAAACAGGGCTGAGCACACTGAAGCTTTCTTT
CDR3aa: CATNRAEHTEAFF

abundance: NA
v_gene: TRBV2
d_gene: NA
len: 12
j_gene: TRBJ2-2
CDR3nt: TGTGCCAGCAGTCTCCAGGTGGGGGAGCTGTTTTTT
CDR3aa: CASSLQVGELFF

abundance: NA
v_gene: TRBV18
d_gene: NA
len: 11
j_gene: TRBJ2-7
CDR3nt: TGTGCCAGCTCACTCGCCTACGAGCAGTACTTC
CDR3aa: CASSLAYEQYF

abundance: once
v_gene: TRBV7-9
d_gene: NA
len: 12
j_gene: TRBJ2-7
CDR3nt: TGTGCCAGCAGCTTATCCGCCTACGAGCAGTACTTC
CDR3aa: CASSLSAYEQYF

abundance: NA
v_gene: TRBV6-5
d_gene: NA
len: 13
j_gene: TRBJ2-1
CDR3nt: TGTGCCAGCAGGCGGGCCCAGCCCAATGAGCAGTTCTTC
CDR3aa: CASRRAQPNEQFF

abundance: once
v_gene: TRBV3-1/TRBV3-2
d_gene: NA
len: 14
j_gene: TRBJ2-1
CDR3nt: TGTGCCAGCAGCCAGTCGACTGGTTACAATGAGCAGTTCTTC
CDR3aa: CASSQSTGYNEQFF